This entry describes one T cell receptor beta chain. Antigen: not known. Libraries were prepared by immunoSEQ multiplex PCR; TCRdb keeps only in-frame clonotypes and omits some of them. This sample has under 25,000 clones; 72% occur once, and the top ten carry around 1.2%. The V gene lost 0 bases and the J gene lost 2 bases, with 3 bases spanning the gap. Germline V gene data show CDR1 as SGHNT and CDR2 as YYREEE (reference sequence). The CDR3 spans 14 residues. This sample was taken from a study of PD-1 blockade in classical Hodgkin lymphoma. Study in general: It was nivolumab at 3 mg/kg, given intravenously every 2 weeks, that patients received. Whole-study results and caveats: Complete responders matched newly diagnosed patients in baseline diversity. Before treatment, TCR diversity in newly diagnosed patients was reportedly lower than in healthy donors. Individuals initiating nivolumab under 1 year after ASCT were excluded.

The time point was: cycle 4 day 1 (C4D1), after around six weeks of nivolumab. In every patient, relapse followed autologous stem cell transplantation, while exposure to brentuximab vedotin differed. Researchers used magnetic negative selection to pull out pure CD4+ T cells from thawed PBMCs. The sequence came from a human donor with classical Hodgkin lymphoma. The source material was CD4+ T cells from blood, sampled before the fourth cycle of nivolumab. V and J are TRBV5-4 and TRBJ2-6, with unresolved D. The CDR3 nucleotides read TGTGCCAGCAGCTTGGTAGCTGGGGCCAACGTCCTGACTTTC. It codes for CASSLVAGANVLTF. The variable domain in full, with the rest retrieved from reference TRBV5-4 and TRBJ2-6, is ETGVTQSPTHLIKTRGQQVTLRCSSQSGHNTVSWYQQALGQGPQFIFQYYREEENGRGNFPPRFSGLQFPNYSSELNVNALELDDSALYLCASSLVAGANVLTFGAGSRLTVL.